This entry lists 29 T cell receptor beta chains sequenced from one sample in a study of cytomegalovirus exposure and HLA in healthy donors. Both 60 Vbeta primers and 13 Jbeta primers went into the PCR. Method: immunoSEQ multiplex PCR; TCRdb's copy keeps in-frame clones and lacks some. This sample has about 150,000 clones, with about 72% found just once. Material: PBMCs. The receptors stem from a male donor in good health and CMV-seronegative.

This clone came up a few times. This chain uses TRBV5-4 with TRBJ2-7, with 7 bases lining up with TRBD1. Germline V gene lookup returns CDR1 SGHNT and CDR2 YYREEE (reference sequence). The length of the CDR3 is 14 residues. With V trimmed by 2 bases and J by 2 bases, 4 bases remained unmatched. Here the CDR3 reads CASSFRDSPYEQYF. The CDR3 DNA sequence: TGTGCCAGCAGCTTCCGGGACAGTCCCTACGAGCAGTACTTC.

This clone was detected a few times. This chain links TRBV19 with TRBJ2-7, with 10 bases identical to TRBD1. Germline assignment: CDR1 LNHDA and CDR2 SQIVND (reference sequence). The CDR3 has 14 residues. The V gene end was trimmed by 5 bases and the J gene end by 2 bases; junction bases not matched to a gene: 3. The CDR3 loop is CASSWTGGTYEQYF. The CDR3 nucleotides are TGTGCCAGTAGTTGGACAGGGGGTACCTACGAGCAGTACTTC.

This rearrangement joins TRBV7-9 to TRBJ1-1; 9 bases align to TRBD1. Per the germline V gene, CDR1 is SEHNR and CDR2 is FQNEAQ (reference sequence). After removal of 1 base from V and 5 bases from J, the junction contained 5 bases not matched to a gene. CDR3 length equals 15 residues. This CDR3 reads CASSLGTGVETEAFF. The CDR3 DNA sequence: TGTGCCAGCAGCTTAGGGACAGGGGTAGAAACTGAAGCTTTCTTT.

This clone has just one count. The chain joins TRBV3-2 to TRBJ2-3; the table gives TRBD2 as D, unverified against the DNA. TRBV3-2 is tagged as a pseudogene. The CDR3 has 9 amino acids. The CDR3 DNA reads TGTGCCAGCAGCCCCGCGCTGTATTTT. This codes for CASSPALYF.

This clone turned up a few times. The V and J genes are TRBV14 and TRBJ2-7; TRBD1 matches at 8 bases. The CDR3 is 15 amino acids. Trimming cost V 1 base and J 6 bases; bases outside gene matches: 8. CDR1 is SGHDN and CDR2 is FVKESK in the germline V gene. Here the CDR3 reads CASSQVSRGLFEQYF. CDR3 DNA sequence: TGTGCCAGCAGCCAAGTCAGCAGGGGGCTATTCGAGCAGTACTTC.

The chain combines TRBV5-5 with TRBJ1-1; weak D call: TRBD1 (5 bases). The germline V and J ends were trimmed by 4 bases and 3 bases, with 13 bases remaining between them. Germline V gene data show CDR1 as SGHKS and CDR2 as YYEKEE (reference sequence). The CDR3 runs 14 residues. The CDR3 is CASSAQPGDTEAFF. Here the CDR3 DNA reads TGTGCCAGCAGCGCACAACCGGGGGACACTGAAGCTTTCTTT.

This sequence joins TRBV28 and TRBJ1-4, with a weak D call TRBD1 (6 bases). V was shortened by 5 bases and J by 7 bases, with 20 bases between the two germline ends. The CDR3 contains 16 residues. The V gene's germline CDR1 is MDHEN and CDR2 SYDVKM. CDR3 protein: CASSPPETGGGEKLFF. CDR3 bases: TGTGCCAGCAGTCCCCCGGAGACAGGCGGTGGTGAAAAACTGTTTTTT.

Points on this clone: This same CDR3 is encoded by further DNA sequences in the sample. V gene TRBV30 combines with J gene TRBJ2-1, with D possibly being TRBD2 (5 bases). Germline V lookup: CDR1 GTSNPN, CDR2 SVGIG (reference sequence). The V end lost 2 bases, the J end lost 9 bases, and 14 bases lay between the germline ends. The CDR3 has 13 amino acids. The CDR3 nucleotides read TGTGCCTGGAGTAGCAGTGGGAGTGGTGAGCAGTTCTTC. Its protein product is CAWSSSGSGEQFF.

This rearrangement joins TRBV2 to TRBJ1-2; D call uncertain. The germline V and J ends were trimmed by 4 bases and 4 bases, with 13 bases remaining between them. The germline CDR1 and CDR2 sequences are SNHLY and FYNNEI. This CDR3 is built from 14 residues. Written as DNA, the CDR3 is TGTGCCAGCAGTGCCCCGACAAACCTCTATGGCTACACCTTC. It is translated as CASSAPTNLYGYTF.

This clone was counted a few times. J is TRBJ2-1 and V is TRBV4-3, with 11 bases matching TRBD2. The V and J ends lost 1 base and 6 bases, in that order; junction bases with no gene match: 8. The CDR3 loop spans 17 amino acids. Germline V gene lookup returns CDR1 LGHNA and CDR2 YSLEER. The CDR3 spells CASSQVVGLAGPNEQFF. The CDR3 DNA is TGCGCCAGCAGCCAAGTGGTCGGACTAGCGGGCCCCAATGAGCAGTTCTTC.

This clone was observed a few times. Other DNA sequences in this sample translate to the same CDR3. CDR3 sequence reads: CASSPGQGPGNTIYF. The CDR3 DNA reads as TGTGCCAGCAGCCCTGGACAGGGCCCTGGAAACACCATATATTTT. The chain employs TRBV11-3 and TRBJ1-3, with 8 bases that match TRBD1. This CDR3 is 15 amino acids long. Germline loops: CDR1 SGHNT, CDR2 YENEEA. V lost 5 bases to trimming and J lost 2 bases; unmatched junction nucleotides: 5.

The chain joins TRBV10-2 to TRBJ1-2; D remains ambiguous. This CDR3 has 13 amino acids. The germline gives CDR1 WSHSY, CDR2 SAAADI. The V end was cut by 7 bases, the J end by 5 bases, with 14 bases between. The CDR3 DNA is TGCGCCAGCACCCAGTCGGAGCTTTATGGCTACACCTTC. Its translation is CASTQSELYGYTF.

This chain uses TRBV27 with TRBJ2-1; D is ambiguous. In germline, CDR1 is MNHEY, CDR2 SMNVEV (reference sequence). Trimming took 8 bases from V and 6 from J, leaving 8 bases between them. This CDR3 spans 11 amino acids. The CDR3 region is CASGWANEQFF. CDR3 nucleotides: TGTGCCAGCGGCTGGGCCAATGAGCAGTTCTTC.

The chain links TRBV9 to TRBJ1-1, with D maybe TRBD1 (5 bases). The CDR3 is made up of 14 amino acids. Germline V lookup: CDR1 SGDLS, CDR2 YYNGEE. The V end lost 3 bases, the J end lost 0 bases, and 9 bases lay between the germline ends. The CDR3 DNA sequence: TGTGCCAGCAGCGAAGGGGTAATGAACACTGAAGCTTTCTTT. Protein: CASSEGVMNTEAFF.

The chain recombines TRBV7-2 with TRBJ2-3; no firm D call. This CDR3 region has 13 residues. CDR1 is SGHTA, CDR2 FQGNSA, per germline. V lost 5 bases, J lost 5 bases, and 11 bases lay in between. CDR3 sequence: CASSIPSGDTQYF. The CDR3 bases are TGTGCCAGCAGCATACCATCCGGAGATACGCAGTATTTT.

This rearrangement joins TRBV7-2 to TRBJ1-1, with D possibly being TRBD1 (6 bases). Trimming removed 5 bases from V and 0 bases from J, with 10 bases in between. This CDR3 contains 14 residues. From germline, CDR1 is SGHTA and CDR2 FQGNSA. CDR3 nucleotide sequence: TGTGCCAGCAGCCGAACAGGGTTGAACACTGAAGCTTTCTTT. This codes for CASSRTGLNTEAFF.

The CDR3 region has the DNA TGTGCCACCAGCACCGGGACTAGAGCCTACGAGCAGTACTTC. Protein: CATSTGTRAYEQYF. This chain joins TRBV15 and TRBJ2-7, with 8 bases that match TRBD2. The ends lost 4 bases at V and 2 bases at J; junction bases unmatched: 4. This CDR3 comprises 14 residues. CDR1 and CDR2 from the germline V gene are LNHNV and YYDKDF (reference sequence).

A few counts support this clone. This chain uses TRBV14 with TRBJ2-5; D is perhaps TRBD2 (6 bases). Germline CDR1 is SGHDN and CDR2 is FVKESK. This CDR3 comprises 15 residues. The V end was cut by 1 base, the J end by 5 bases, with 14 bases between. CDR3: CASSQGSGVGETQYF. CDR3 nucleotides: TGTGCCAGCAGCCAAGGTTCGGGAGTGGGGGAGACCCAGTACTTC.

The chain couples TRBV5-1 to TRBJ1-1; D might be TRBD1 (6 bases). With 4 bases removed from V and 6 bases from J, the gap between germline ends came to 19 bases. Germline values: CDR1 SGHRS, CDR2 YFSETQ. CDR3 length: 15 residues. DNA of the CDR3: TGCGCCAGCAGCGATTCCCGGACAGCCCTAGCTGAAGCTTTCTTT. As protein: CASSDSRTALAEAFF.

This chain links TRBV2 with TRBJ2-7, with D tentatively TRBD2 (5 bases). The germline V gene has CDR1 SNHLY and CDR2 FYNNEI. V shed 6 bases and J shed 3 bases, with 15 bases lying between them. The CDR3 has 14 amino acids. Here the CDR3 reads CASSALPGDYEQYF. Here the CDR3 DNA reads TGTGCCAGCAGCGCTCTTCCCGGGGACTACGAGCAGTACTTC.

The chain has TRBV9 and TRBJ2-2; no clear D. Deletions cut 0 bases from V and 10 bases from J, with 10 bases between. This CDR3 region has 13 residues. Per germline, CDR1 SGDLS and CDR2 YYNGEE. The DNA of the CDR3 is TGTGCCAGCAGCGTAGCTCTGGGCTCGGAGCTGTTTTTT. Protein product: CASSVALGSELFF.

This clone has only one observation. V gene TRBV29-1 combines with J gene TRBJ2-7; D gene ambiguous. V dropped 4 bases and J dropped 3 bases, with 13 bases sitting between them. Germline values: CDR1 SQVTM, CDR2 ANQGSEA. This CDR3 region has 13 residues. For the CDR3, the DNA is TGCAGCGTTGCAGGCAGGAATATCTACGAGCAGTACTTC. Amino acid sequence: CSVAGRNIYEQYF.

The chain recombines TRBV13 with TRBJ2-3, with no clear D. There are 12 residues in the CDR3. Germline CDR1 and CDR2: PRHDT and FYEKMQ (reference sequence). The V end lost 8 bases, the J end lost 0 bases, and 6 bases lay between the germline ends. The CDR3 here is CASARSTDTQYF. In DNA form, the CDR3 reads TGTGCCAGCGCGCGGAGCACAGATACGCAGTATTTT.

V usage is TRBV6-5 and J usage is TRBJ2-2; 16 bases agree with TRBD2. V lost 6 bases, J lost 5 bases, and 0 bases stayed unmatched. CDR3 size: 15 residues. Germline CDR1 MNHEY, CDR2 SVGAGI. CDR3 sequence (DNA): TGTGCCAGCAGGGGACTAGCGGGAGGGACCGGGGAGCTGTTTTTT. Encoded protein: CASRGLAGGTGELFF.

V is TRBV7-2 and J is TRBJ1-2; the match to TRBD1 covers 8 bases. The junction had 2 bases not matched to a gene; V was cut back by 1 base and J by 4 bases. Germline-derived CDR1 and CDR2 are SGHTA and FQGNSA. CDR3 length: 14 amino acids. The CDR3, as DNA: TGTGCCAGCAGCTTAGGGACAGGGCCCTATGGCTACACCTTC. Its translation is CASSLGTGPYGYTF.

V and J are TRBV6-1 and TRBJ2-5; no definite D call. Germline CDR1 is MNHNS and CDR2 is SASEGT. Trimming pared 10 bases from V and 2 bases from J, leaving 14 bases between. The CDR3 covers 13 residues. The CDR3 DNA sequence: TGTGCCAACCCCTGCACAAGACAAGAGACCCAGTACTTC. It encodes CANPCTRQETQYF.

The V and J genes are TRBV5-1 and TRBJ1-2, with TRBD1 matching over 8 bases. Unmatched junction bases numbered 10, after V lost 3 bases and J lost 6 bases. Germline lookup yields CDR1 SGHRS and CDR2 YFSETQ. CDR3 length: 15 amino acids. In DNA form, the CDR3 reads TGCGCCAGCAGCTATCCCTCCGGGACAGGTGATGGCTACACCTTC. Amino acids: CASSYPSGTGDGYTF.

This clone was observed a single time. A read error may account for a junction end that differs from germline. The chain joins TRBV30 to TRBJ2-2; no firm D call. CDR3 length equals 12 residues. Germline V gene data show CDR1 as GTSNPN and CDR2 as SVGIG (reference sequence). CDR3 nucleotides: TGCGCTATCGATGAGGACACCGGGGAGCTGTTTTTT. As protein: CAIDEDTGELFF.

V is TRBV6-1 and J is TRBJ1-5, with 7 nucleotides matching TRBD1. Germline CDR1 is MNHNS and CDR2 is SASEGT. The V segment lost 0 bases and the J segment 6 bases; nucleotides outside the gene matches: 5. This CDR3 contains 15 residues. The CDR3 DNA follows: TGTGCCAGCAGTGAAGCGCCAGGGGGAGGTCAGCCCCAGCATTTT. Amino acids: CASSEAPGGGQPQHF.